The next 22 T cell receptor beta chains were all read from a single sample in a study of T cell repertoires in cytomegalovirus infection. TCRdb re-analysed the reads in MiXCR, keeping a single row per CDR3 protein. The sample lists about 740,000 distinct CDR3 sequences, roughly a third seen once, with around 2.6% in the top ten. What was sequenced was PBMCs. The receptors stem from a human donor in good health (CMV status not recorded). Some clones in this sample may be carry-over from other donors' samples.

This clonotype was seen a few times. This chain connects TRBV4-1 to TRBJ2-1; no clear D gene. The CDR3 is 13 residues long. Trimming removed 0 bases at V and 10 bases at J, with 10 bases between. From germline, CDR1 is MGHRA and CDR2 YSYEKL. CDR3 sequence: CASSQDPLGEQFF. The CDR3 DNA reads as TGCGCCAGCAGCCAAGACCCACTTGGGGAGCAGTTCTTC.

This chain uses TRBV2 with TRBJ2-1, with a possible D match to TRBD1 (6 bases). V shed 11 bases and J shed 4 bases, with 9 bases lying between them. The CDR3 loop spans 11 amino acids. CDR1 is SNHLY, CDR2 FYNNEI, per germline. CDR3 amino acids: CAATGYNEQFF. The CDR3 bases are TGTGCCGCGACAGGATACAATGAGCAGTTCTTC.

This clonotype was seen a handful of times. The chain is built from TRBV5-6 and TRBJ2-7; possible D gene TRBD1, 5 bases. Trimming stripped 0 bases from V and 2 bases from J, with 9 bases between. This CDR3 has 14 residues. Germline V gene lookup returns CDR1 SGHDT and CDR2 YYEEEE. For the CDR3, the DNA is TGTGCCAGCAGCTTGGACAGGCTACCCTACGAGCAGTACTTC. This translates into CASSLDRLPYEQYF.

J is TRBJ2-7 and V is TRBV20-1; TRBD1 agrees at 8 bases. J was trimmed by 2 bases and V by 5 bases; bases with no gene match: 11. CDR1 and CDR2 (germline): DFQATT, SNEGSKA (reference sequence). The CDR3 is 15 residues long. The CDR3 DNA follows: TGCAGTGCTCCGACTGACAGGGGAAGGCCCTACGAGCAGTACTTC. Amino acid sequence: CSAPTDRGRPYEQYF.

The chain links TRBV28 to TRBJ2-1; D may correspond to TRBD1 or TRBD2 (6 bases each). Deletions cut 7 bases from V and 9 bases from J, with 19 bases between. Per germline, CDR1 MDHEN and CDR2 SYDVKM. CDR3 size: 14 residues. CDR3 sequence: CASTPRGRTIEQFF. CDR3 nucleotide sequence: TGTGCCAGCACCCCCCGGGGGCGAACGATTGAGCAGTTCTTC.

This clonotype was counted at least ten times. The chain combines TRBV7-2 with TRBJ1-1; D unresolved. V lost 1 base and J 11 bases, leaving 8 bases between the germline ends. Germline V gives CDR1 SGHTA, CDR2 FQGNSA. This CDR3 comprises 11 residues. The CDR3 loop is CASSLDSWAFF. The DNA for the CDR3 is TGTGCCAGCAGCTTAGACTCTTGGGCTTTCTTT.

CDR3 in amino acids: CASSPEGFKNIQYF. In DNA form, the CDR3 reads TGTGCCAGCAGCCCCGAAGGATTCAAAAACATTCAGTACTTC. The rearrangement links TRBV7-2 to TRBJ2-4; D not resolved. V shed 5 bases and J shed 3 bases, with 11 bases lying between them. The CDR3 totals 14 residues. Per germline, CDR1 SGHTA and CDR2 FQGNSA.

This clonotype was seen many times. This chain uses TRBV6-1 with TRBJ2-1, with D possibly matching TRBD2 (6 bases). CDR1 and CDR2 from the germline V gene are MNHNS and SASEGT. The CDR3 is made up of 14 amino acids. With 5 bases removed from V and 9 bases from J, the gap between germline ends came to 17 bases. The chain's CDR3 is CASSSPGGAPEQFF. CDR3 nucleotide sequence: TGTGCCAGCAGTTCCCCCGGAGGGGCACCTGAGCAGTTCTTC.

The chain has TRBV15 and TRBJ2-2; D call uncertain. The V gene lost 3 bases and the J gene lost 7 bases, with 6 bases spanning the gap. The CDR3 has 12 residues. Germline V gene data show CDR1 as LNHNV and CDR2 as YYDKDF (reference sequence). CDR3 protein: CATSSAVGELFF. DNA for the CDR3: TGTGCCACCAGCAGCGCGGTCGGGGAGCTGTTTTTT.

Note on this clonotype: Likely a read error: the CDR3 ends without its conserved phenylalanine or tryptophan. The CDR3 DNA follows: TGTGCCAGCAGTTCAGCGGCCTACGAGCAGTACTTA. Translated, it gives CASSSAAYEQYL. The rearrangement uses TRBV28 and TRBJ2-7; a weak D match, TRBD2 (5 bases). The CDR3 is made up of 12 amino acids. The ends were cut back, 4 bases at V and 2 bases at J, with 6 bases in the middle. Germline CDR1 MDHEN, CDR2 SYDVKM.

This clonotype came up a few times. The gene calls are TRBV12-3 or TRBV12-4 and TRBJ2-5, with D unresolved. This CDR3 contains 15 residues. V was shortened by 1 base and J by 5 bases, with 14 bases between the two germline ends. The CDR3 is CASSLVVGLAETQYF. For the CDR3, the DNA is TGTGCCAGCAGTTTAGTCGTCGGGCTGGCGGAGACCCAGTACTTC.

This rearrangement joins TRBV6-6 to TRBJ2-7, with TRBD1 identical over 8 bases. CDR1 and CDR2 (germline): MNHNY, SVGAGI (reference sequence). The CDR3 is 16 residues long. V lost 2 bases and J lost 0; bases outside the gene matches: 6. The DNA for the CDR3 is TGTGCCAGCAGTTACCCCTTCGGGACAGGCTCCTACGAGCAGTACTTC. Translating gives CASSYPFGTGSYEQYF.

The CDR3 spells CAISELRAETDTQYF. The CDR3 DNA reads TGTGCCATCAGTGAGTTACGAGCGGAGACAGATACGCAGTATTTT. V is TRBV10-3 and J is TRBJ2-3; weak D call: TRBD2 (5 bases). The germline gives CDR1 ENHRY, CDR2 SYGVKD. CDR3 length: 15 residues. Between the trimmed V and J ends, which lost 1 base and 3 bases, there was a span of 11 bases.

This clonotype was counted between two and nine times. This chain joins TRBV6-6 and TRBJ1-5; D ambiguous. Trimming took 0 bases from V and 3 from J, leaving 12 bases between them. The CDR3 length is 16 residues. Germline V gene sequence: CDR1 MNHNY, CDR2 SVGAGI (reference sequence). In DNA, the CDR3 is TGTGCCAGCAGTTACTCCGGGGTATCAGTCAATCAGCCCCAGCATTTT. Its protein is CASSYSGVSVNQPQHF.

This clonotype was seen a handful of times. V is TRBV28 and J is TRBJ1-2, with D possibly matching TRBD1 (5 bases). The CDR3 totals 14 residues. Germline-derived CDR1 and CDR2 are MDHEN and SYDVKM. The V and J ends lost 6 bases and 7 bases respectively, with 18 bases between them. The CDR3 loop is CASRGGGTGRGYTF. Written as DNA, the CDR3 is TGTGCCAGCAGGGGCGGAGGGACGGGTCGTGGCTACACCTTC.

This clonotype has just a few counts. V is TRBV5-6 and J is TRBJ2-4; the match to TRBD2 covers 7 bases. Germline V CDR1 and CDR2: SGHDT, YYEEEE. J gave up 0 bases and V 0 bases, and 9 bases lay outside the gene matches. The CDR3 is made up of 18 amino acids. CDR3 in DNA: TGTGCCAGCAGCTTGGGGTCTAGCGGAATACTAGCCAAAAACATTCAGTACTTC. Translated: CASSLGSSGILAKNIQYF. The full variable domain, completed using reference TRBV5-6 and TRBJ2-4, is DAGVTQSPTHLIKTRGQQVTLRCSPKSGHDTVSWYQQALGQGPQFIFQYYEEEERQRGNFPDRFSGHQFPNYSSELNVNALLLGDSALYLCASSLGSSGILAKNIQYFGAGTRLSVL.

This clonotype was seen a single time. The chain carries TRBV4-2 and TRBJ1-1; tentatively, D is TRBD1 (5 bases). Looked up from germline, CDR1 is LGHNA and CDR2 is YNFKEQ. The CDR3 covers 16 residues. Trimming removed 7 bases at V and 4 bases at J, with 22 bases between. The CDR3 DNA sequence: TGTGCCAGCAACTCCTTAAGGGGATCGGGGGGCACTGAAGCTTTCTTT. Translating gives CASNSLRGSGGTEAFF.

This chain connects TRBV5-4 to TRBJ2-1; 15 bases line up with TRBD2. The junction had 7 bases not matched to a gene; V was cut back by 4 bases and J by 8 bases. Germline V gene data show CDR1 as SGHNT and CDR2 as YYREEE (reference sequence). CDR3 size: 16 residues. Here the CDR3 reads CASSLGLAGGPDEQFF. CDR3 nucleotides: TGTGCCAGCAGCCTCGGACTAGCGGGAGGGCCCGATGAGCAGTTCTTC.

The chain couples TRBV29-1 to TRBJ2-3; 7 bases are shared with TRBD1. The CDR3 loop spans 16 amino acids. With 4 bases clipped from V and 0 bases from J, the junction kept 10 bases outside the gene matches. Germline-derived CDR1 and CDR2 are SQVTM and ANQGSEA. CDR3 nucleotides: TGCAGCGTTGGCCTCCGACAGGGTACTAGCACAGATACGCAGTATTTT. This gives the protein CSVGLRQGTSTDTQYF.

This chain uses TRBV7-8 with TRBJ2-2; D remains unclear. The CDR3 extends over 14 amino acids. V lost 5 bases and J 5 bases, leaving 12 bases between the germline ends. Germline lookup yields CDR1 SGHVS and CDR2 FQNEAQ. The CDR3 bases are TGTGCCAGCAGCCCTCCCAGAACAACCGGGGAGCTGTTTTTT. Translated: CASSPPRTTGELFF.

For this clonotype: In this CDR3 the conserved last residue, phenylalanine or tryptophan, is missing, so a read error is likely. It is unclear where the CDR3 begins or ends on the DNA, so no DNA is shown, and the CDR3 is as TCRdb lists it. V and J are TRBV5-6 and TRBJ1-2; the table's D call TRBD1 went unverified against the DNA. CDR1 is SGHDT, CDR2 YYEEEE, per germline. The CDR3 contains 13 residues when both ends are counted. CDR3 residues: CASSLIDRIFDTY.

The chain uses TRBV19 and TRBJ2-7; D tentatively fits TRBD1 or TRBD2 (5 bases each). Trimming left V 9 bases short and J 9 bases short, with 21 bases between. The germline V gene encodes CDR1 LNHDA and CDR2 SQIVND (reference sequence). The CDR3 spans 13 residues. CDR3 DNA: TGTGCCAGCCAAGGGGCACTAGGGAGTTTGCAGTACTTC. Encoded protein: CASQGALGSLQYF.